The following is a T cell receptor (beta chain) sequence with its context. The entry originates in a study of cytomegalovirus exposure and HLA in healthy donors. The CDR3 spans 14 residues. Germline V lookup: CDR1 SGHRS, CDR2 YFSETQ. Trimming took 0 bases from V and 7 from J, leaving 11 bases between them. The PCR had 60 Vbeta and 13 Jbeta primers. The table came from immunoSEQ multiplex PCR; TCRdb's copy has only in-frame clones and leaves some out. The sample yields over 60,000 clones, roughly two thirds seen once. The specimen was PBMCs. This clonotype originated in a male donor in good health and CMV-seropositive. This chain uses TRBV5-1 with TRBJ1-3; D not resolved. In DNA, the CDR3 is TGCGCCAGCAGCTTGGGCGCTGTAACCAACACCATATATTTT. Its protein is CASSLGAVTNTIYF.